A selection of T cell receptor beta chains follows, all from one sample in a study of T cell responses to AZD1222 COVID-19 vaccine. Measured with immunoSEQ multiplex PCR; TCRdb has only the in-frame clones, and not every one. The sample consists of around 100,000 clones, roughly nine tenths of them appearing once. The sequencing used peripheral blood, collected on day 0 of AZD1222 vaccination. The receptors were gathered from an adult in good health. The CDR3 runs from the conserved cysteine through the conserved F or W. D genes are given only for firm matches.

>TRBD2|TRBJ2-7|TRBV29-1
CSVLTSGYYEQYF
TGCAGCGTTTTGACTAGCGGGTACTACGAGCAGTACTTC
>NA|TRBJ2-1|TRBV7-2
CASSLSASVYNEQFF
TGTGCCAGCAGCTTATCGGCTTCGGTCTACAATGAGCAGTTCTTC
>NA|TRBJ2-7|TRBV21-1
CASTKAQRLAGVYEQYF
TGTGCCAGCACCAAAGCCCAGAGACTAGCGGGAGTCTACGAGCAGTACTTC
>NA|TRBJ2-2|TRBV24-1
CATSDSKTNTGELFF
TGTGCCACCAGTGATTCGAAAACGAACACCGGGGAGCTGTTTTTT
>TRBD1|TRBJ1-5|TRBV2
CASRDRGEQPQHF
TGTGCCAGCAGAGACAGGGGCGAGCAGCCCCAGCATTTT
>TRBD1|TRBJ1-1|TRBV5-6
CASITPAAGGTGAEAFF
TGTGCCAGCATCACTCCGGCCGCCGGGGGGACAGGGGCTGAAGCTTTCTTT
>NA|TRBJ1-1|TRBV11-2
CASSLGPLNTEAFF
TGTGCCAGCAGCTTAGGACCCTTGAACACTGAAGCTTTCTTT
>NA|TRBJ2-5|TRBV5-1
CASSPGRGETQYF
TGCGCCAGCAGCCCCGGTAGGGGAGAGACCCAGTACTTC
>TRBD1|TRBJ1-1|TRBV10-3
CAISPGTGAGGAFF
TGTGCCATAAGTCCCGGGACAGGGGCCGGCGGAGCTTTCTTT
>NA|TRBJ2-1|TRBV28
CASITGVYNEQFF
TGTGCCAGCATAACGGGGGTTTACAATGAGCAGTTCTTC
>TRBD2|TRBJ2-3|TRBV7-9
CASSLDGRAADTQYF
TGTGCCAGCAGCTTGGACGGGAGGGCTGCAGATACGCAGTATTTT
>TRBD2|TRBJ2-3|TRBV29-1
CSVEGGRSTDTQYF
TGCAGCGTTGAGGGCGGGAGGAGTACAGATACGCAGTATTTT